This TCR beta chain appears in the sequencing data of a study of vaccination effects on CD4 cells after COVID-19. Looking at the study overall: After the second dose, samples were taken at median day 72. Study-wide findings and caveats: Clones of infection and vaccine origin contracted markedly late after vaccination.

With regard to this clone: Its matching antigen is unknown.

Before sequencing, viral peptide pools were used by the ViraFEST assay to expand antigen-specific CD4+ T cells. Having been cultured for less than 12 days, the cells underwent CD4+ T cell isolation. Participants got two doses of BNT162b2 or mRNA-1273 vaccine. On day 3 and again on day 7, half the medium was replaced with IL-2 medium. Clones were read by immunoSEQ multiplex PCR, and TCRdb kept only the in-frame ones, dropping some. The top ten hold approximately 10% of the sample, which has around 22,000 clones, over 60% seen once. This sequence was found in a human donor who received a COVID-19 vaccine. Sequences were derived from CD4+ T cells from PBMCs cultured with HCoV-NL63 spike peptides, sampled after COVID-19 vaccination.

CDR3 residues: CASSLVDLGAGKGETQYF. In DNA form, the CDR3 reads TGTGCCAGCAGCTTAGTGGATTTGGGGGCCGGTAAGGGAGAGACCCAGTACTTC. The rearrangement links TRBV7-2 to TRBJ2-5; D is possibly TRBD1 (6 bases). CDR1 SGHTA and CDR2 FQGNSA come from the germline V gene. The CDR3 has 18 amino acids. V shed 1 base and J shed 4 bases, with 22 bases lying between them.